These T cell receptor beta chains were read from a single sample in a study of blood T cell repertoires in COVID-19. Assay: immunoSEQ multiplex PCR; the TCRdb copy retains only in-frame clones and omits some. Among 250,000 to 300,000 clones, 88% were seen once, and the ten largest hold 2% to 2.5%. Source material: PBMCs or T cells enriched from blood (not recorded which). The origin of the receptors is a woman aged 55-75 years in a cohort exposed to, infected with or recovered from COVID-19 (not recorded which). Both conserved end residues are part of each CDR3. The D gene is left open where the match is weak. The listing skips clone size in some rows; elsewhere it reads once, few, many or a size class.

clone size	D gene	J gene	V gene	CDR3 DNA	CDR3 protein
NA	TRBD2	TRBJ2-7	TRBV27	TGTGCCAGCAGTTTATCGGGACTAGGACAAAGACCCTACGAGCAGTACTTC	CASSLSGLGQRPYEQYF
NA	TRBD2	TRBJ2-1	TRBV5-1	TGCGCCAGCAGCTTGGGACCAGCGGGAGATCCCTACAATGAGCAGTTCTTC	CASSLGPAGDPYNEQFF
NA	TRBD1	TRBJ1-6	TRBV5-4	TGTGCCAGCAGCACGGGACAGACCTATAATTCACCCCTCCACTTT	CASSTGQTYNSPLHF
NA	NA	TRBJ2-1	TRBV12-3/TRBV12-4	TGTGCCAGCAGGATGACAGGTAATGAGCAGTTCTTC	CASRMTGNEQFF
NA	NA	TRBJ2-5	TRBV10-2	TGCGCCAGCGCGATAACCGCGGCCCAAGAGACCCAGTACTTC	CASAITAAQETQYF
NA	TRBD1	TRBJ1-6	TRBV30	TGTGCCTGGAATGTGAAGGGGCAGGGGGGATCACCCCTCCACTTT	CAWNVKGQGGSPLHF
NA	TRBD2	TRBJ2-7	TRBV4-1	TGCGCCAGCAGCCAAGCTCCGGGACTAGAAAGCTACGAGCAGTACTTC	CASSQAPGLESYEQYF
many	TRBD1	TRBJ1-2	TRBV20-1	TGCAGTGCTAGTCAGAGCGGACAGGGGCGAAACTATGGCTACACCTTC	CSASQSGQGRNYGYTF
few	TRBD1	TRBJ2-1	TRBV28	TGTGCCAGCTTGGGACAGATGGGTGAGCAGTTCTTC	CASLGQMGEQFF
NA	TRBD1	TRBJ1-3	TRBV19	TGTGCCAGTACTCCGAGACAGGGGGACACTGGAAACACCATATATTTT	CASTPRQGDTGNTIYF
NA	TRBD2	TRBJ2-7	TRBV7-2	TGTGCCAGCAGCTTAGAGTCTACGGCCGGGAGGGCGGGAGAGCAGTACTTC	CASSLESTAGRAGEQYF
NA	TRBD1	TRBJ2-1	TRBV5-1	TGCGCCAGCAGCTTACCCGGGACAGGGGGACACAATGAGCAGTTCTTC	CASSLPGTGGHNEQFF
few	TRBD2	TRBJ2-1	TRBV6-5	TGTGCCAGCAGTTACTCGAAGGCTAGCGGGGCTAATGAGCAGTTCTTC	CASSYSKASGANEQFF
once	NA	TRBJ1-1	TRBV7-6	TGTGCCAGCAGCCCCCTGGGGGGGAACACTGAAGCTTTCTTT	CASSPLGGNTEAFF
NA	TRBD2	TRBJ2-1	TRBV18	TGTGCCAGCTCCGTAGGGACTAGCGACGATGAGCAGTTCTTC	CASSVGTSDDEQFF
NA	TRBD1	TRBJ1-3	TRBV11-2	TGTGCCAGCAGCCGCGACAGGGGCACTGGAAACACCATATATTTT	CASSRDRGTGNTIYF
NA	TRBD2	TRBJ2-1	TRBV9	TGTGCCAGCAGCTTCGCTAGCGGGAGCCTTACCTACAATGAGCAGTTCTTC	CASSFASGSLTYNEQFF
NA	TRBD2	TRBJ2-2	TRBV19	TGTGCCAGTAGTGTCGACCGGGACTATAAGAACACCGGGGAGCTGTTTTTT	CASSVDRDYKNTGELFF
NA	NA	TRBJ1-6	TRBV5-1	TGCGCCAGCAGGCGGGACTCCTATAATTCACCCCTCCACTTT	CASRRDSYNSPLHF
NA	NA	TRBJ2-7	TRBV3-1/TRBV3-2	TGTGCCAGCAGCCAACGCGGGACTCCCTCCCTCTACTTC	CASSQRGTPSLYF
NA	TRBD2	TRBJ2-3	TRBV19	TGTGCCAGTAGTTTCCGGTGGACTAGCGGGATAGCAGATACGCAGTATTTT	CASSFRWTSGIADTQYF
NA	TRBD1	TRBJ2-1	TRBV5-4	TGTGCCAGCAGCTTCCAGGACAGGGATTACCATGAGCAGTTCTTC	CASSFQDRDYHEQFF
NA	NA	TRBJ1-1	TRBV7-9	TGTGCCTGGGAGGGGAACACTGAAGCTTTCTTT	CAWEGNTEAFF
NA	NA	TRBJ2-7	TRBV5-6	TGTGCCAGCAGCTTGCCAGGGTGGTACGAGCAGTACTTC	CASSLPGWYEQYF
NA	NA	TRBJ1-1	TRBV7-9	TGTGCCAGCAGCCCCGCGGAGGGTATGGGCACTGAAGCTTTCTTT	CASSPAEGMGTEAFF
NA	NA	TRBJ1-5	TRBV2	TGTGCCAGCAGCATGACAGGCGTGAATCAGCCCCAGCATTTT	CASSMTGVNQPQHF
NA	NA	TRBJ2-1	TRBV24-1	TGTGCCACCAGTGACTGGATAGCCCATGAGCAGTTCTTC	CATSDWIAHEQFF
NA	TRBD1	TRBJ1-6	TRBV11-2	TGTGCCAGCAGCTTCCGCGACAGGGGCAGCTCCTATAATTCACCCCTCCACTTT	CASSFRDRGSSYNSPLHF
NA	TRBD1	TRBJ1-1	TRBV7-3	TGTGCCAGCAGCTCTACAGGGGGCGAGGGCACTGAAGCTTTCTTT	CASSSTGGEGTEAFF
once	TRBD2	TRBJ2-3	TRBV30	TGTGCCTGGAGCCAAACAAGAGGGAGGGCCCAAGATACGCAGTATTTT	CAWSQTRGRAQDTQYF